The entry below gives a single T cell receptor (beta chain) sequence along with its context. Its specificity is not known. This entry belongs to a study of T cell repertoires in cytomegalovirus infection. For the study at large: Epitope selection comprised recently identified HLA-C-restricted CMV epitopes and well-studied HLA-B-restricted CMV epitopes.

V lost 0 bases to trimming and J lost 4 bases, with 13 bases between them. This CDR3 is built from 15 residues. Germline V gene lookup returns CDR1 DFQATT and CDR2 SNEGSKA (reference sequence). Study-level points and caveats: CMV-specific TCR beta clonotypes restricted by HLA-C dominated the ex vivo response.

Using its own MiXCR run on the reads, TCRdb lists one record per CDR3 protein. The table records approximately 270,000 distinct CDR3 sequences, about 20% of them present only once. The sample in question was cultured PBMCs, obtained from culture after CMV antigen stimulation. The TCR comes from a human donor in good health (CMV status not recorded). Some clones in this sample may be carry-over from other donors' samples. The gene calls are TRBV20-1 and TRBJ2-1; TRBD1 is a possible D gene (6 bases). In DNA form, the CDR3 reads TGCAGTGCTAGAGATACAGGGTCGCCTTACAATGAGCAGTTCTTC. It translates to CSARDTGSPYNEQFF.